Shown below are 5 T cell receptor beta chains from a single sample sequenced in a study of blood T cell repertoires in COVID-19. Using immunoSEQ multiplex PCR, the repertoire was profiled, and TCRdb retains in-frame clones only, with some absent. The table shows some 80,000 clones, with around 79% occurring only once. The sequenced material came from peripheral blood. Receptors originate from a man older than 75 with acute or convalescent COVID-19.

J is TRBJ1-2 and V is TRBV19; 10 bases fit TRBD1. The CDR3 is 12 residues long. Per the germline V gene, CDR1 is LNHDA and CDR2 is SQIVND (reference sequence). V was pared by 6 bases and J by 8 bases, with 3 bases of the junction left unmatched. CDR3: CASRDRGIGYTF. The CDR3 nucleotides are TGTGCCAGTAGGGACAGGGGGATCGGCTACACCTTC.

This sequence joins TRBV7-2 and TRBJ2-7, with 7 bases lining up with TRBD1. This CDR3 comprises 15 residues. The germline V gene encodes CDR1 SGHTA and CDR2 FQGNSA. J gave up 1 base and V 3 bases, and 6 bases lay outside the gene matches. This chain's CDR3 is CASSFRDSRSYEQYF. Written as DNA, the CDR3 is TGTGCCAGCAGCTTCCGGGACAGTCGTTCCTACGAGCAGTACTTC.

The CDR3 coding sequence is TGTGCCAGCACCGCAATGGCGGGGGGCTCCTACAATGAGCAGTTCTTC. This codes for CASTAMAGGSYNEQFF. The chain is built from TRBV4-2 and TRBJ2-1, with 8 bases lining up with TRBD2. Germline trimming cut 7 bases from V and 0 bases from J; bases unmatched to any gene: 8. CDR1 is LGHNA and CDR2 is YNFKEQ in the germline V gene. The CDR3 has 16 amino acids.

The genes are TRBV6-5 and TRBJ2-5; 9 bases agree with TRBD2. This CDR3 has 16 residues. Germline lookup yields CDR1 MNHEY and CDR2 SVGAGI. The junction had 7 bases not matched to a gene; V was cut back by 4 bases and J by 1 base. CDR3 coding DNA: TGTGCCAGCAGTTCCTTTGGGCGGGGGGGCCAAGAGACCCAGTACTTC. This codes for CASSSFGRGGQETQYF.

This clone was counted once. The chain uses TRBV30 and TRBJ1-1; D is uncertain. Per germline, CDR1 GTSNPN and CDR2 SVGIG (reference sequence). Trimming removed 0 bases from V and 2 bases from J, with 10 bases in between. The CDR3 runs 14 residues. As DNA, the CDR3 is TGTGCCTGGAGTGTACTCGGAGGCAACACTGAAGCTTTCTTT. It is translated as CAWSVLGGNTEAFF. Drawing the rest from reference TRBV30 and TRBJ1-1, the complete variable domain is SQTIHQWPATLVQPVGSPLSLECTVEGTSNPNLYWYRQAAGRGLQLLFYSVGIGQISSEVPQNLSASRPQDRQFILSSKKLLLSDSGFYLCAWSVLGGNTEAFFGQGTRLTVV.